This passage covers 2 T cell receptor beta chains from one sample sequenced in a study of blood T cells in healthy people across ages. Alongside a J-beta primer mix, a sample-barcoded 5' primer served in a second PCR lasting about 6 to 11 cycles. TCRdb reprocessed the 5' RACE reads via MiXCR and lists one record per CDR3 protein. The table includes roughly 650,000 distinct CDR3 sequences, approximately 29% detected once. Material for sequencing was blood. These receptors were obtained from a woman aged 80 or over in good health.

The chain combines TRBV3-1 with TRBJ2-5; D perhaps matches TRBD2 (5 bases). TRBJ2-7 matches the DNA end more closely, so the J call is doubtful. The CDR3 totals 15 residues. CDR1 LGHDT and CDR2 YNNKEL come from the germline V gene (reference sequence). In DNA, the CDR3 is TGTGCCAGCAGCCAAAACCCGACTAAAGGAGTCGAGCAGTACTTC. Protein sequence: CASSQNPTKGVEQYF.

Worth noting for this clonotype: This CDR3 is missing its conserved last phenylalanine or tryptophan, likely due to a read error. This rearrangement joins TRBV6-1 to TRBJ1-5; D is uncertain. This CDR3 comprises 13 residues. Germline values: CDR1 MNHNS, CDR2 SASEGT. V gave up 5 bases and J gave up 5 bases, with 10 bases separating them. The CDR3 loop is CASSNAWDQPQHV. DNA for the CDR3: TGTGCCAGCAGTAACGCTTGGGATCAGCCCCAGCATGTT.